The sequence of this T cell receptor (beta chain) was determined in a study of blood T cell repertoires in COVID-19. The V and J ends lost 10 bases and 4 bases respectively, with 13 bases between them. Germline V lookup: CDR1 MDHEN, CDR2 SYDVKM. This CDR3 is built from 12 residues. Assay used: immunoSEQ multiplex PCR; TCRdb lists only in-frame clones, some missing. The sample includes approximately 190,000 clones, 70% to 90% seen only once; the top ten take less than 7.5%. The rearrangement links TRBV28 to TRBJ1-2; D is undetermined. The source material was peripheral blood. The clonotype was recovered from a woman aged 40 to 49 who had recovered from COVID-19. CDR3 coding DNA: TGTGCCACCGGGGATATTAGCTATGGCTACACCTTC. It yields the protein CATGDISYGYTF.